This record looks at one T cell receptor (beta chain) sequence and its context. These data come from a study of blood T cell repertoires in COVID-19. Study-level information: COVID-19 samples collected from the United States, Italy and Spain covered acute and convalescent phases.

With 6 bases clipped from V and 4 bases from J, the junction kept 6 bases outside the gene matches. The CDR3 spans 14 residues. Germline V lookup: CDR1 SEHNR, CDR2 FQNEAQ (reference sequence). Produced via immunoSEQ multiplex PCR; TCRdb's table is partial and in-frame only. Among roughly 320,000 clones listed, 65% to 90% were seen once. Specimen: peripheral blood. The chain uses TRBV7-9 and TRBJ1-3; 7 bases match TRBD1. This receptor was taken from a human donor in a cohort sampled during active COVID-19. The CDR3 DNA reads TGTGCCAGCAGGTCTGGGACAGCCGGAAACACCATATATTTT. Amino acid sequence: CASRSGTAGNTIYF.